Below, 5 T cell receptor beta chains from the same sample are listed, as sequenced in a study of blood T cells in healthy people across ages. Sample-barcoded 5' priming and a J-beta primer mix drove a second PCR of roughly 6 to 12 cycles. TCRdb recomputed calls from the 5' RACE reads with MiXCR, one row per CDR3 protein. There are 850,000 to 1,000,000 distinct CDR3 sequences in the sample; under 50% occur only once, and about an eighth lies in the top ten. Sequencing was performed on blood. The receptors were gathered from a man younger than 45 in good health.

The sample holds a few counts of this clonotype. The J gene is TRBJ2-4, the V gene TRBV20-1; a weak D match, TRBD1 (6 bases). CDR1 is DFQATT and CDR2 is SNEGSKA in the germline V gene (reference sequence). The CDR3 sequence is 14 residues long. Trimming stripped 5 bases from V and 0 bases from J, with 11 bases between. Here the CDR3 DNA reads TGCAGTGCTCTGACAGGAATAGCCAAAAACATTCAGTACTTC. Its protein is CSALTGIAKNIQYF.

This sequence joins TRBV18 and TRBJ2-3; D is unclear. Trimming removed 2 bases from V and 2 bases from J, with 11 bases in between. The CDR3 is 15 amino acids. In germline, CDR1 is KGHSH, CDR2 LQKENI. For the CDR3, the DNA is TGTGCCAGCTCACCATCCAGCACTTACACAGATACGCAGTATTTT. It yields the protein CASSPSSTYTDTQYF. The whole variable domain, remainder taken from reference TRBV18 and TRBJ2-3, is NAGVMQNPRHLVRRRGQEARLRCSPMKGHSHVYWYRQLPEEGLKFMVYLQKENIIDESGMPKERFSAEFPKEGPSILRIQQVVRGDSAAYFCASSPSSTYTDTQYFGPGTRLTVL.

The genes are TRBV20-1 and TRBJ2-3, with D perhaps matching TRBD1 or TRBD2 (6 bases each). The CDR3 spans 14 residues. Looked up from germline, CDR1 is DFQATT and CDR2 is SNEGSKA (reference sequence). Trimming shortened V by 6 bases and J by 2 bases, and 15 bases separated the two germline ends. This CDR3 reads CSAGGGGTTDTQYF. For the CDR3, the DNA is TGCAGTGCCGGGGGCGGCGGGACCACAGATACGCAGTATTTT.

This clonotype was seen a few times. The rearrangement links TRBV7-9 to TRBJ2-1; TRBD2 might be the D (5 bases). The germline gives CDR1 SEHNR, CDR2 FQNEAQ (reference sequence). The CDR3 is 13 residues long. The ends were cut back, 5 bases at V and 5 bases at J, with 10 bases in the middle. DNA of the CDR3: TGTGCCAGCAGCCCGGGGAAAAACAATGAGCAGTTCTTC. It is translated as CASSPGKNNEQFF.

The CDR3 DNA sequence: TGTGCCAGCGGCGTAGGGGGCCGCTCCTACGAGCAGTACTTC. It encodes CASGVGGRSYEQYF. This chain links TRBV7-2 with TRBJ2-7; TRBD1 agrees at 7 bases. V was clipped by 8 bases and J by 0 bases; unmatched bases: 7. The length of the CDR3 is 14 residues. The germline V gene encodes CDR1 SGHTA and CDR2 FQGNSA.